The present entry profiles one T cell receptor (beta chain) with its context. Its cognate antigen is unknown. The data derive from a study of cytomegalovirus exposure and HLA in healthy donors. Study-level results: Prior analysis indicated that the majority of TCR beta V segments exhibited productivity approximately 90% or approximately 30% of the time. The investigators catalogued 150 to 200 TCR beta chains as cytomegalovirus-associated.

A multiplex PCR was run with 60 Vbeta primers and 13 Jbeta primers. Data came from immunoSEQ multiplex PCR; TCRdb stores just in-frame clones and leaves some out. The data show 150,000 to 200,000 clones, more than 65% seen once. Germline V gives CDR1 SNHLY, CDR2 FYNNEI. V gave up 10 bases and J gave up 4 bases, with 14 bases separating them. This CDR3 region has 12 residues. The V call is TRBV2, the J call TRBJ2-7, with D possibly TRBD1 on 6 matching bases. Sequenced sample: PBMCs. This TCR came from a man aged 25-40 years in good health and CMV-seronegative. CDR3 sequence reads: CATNPTGYEQYF. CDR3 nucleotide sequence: TGTGCCACCAATCCAACAGGGTACGAGCAGTACTTC.